The next 8 T cell receptor beta chains were all read from a single sample in a study of T cells in narcolepsy. The protocol was immunoSEQ multiplex PCR, while the TCRdb copy is restricted to in-frame clones and leaves out a portion. The sample has fewer than 40,000 clones, approximately 90% seen once. The sequenced material came from CD45RA- memory CD4+ T cells from PBMCs. These receptor sequences come from a human donor with narcolepsy.

This clone was recorded only once. The J gene is TRBJ2-2, the V gene TRBV4-1; 7 bases match TRBD2. This CDR3 has 17 residues. V shed 3 bases, J shed 6 bases, and the junction held 13 bases outside the gene matches. The germline V gene encodes CDR1 MGHRA and CDR2 YSYEKL. The CDR3 region is CASSHDRARSGAGELFF. CDR3 coding DNA: TGCGCCAGCAGCCATGATAGGGCCCGAAGCGGGGCCGGGGAGCTGTTTTTT.

The V and J genes are TRBV28 and TRBJ1-1, with no clear D. The germline V and J ends were trimmed by 4 bases and 5 bases, with 8 bases remaining between them. This CDR3 is 12 amino acids long. Germline CDR1 and CDR2: MDHEN and SYDVKM. The CDR3 region is CASSSPMTEAFF. CDR3 coding DNA: TGTGCCAGCAGTTCCCCGATGACTGAAGCTTTCTTT. The entire variable domain, with the rest obtained from reference TRBV28 and TRBJ1-1, is as follows: DVKVTQSSRYLVKRTGEKVFLECVQDMDHENMFWYRQDPGLGLRLIYFSYDVKMKEKGDIPEGYSVSREKKERFSLILESASTNQTSMYLCASSSPMTEAFFGQGTRLTVV.

V is TRBV5-4 and J is TRBJ2-4; D may be TRBD2 (6 bases). The germline V and J ends were trimmed by 4 bases and 1 base, with 6 bases remaining between them. The CDR3 contains 13 residues. In germline, CDR1 is SGHNT, CDR2 YYREEE (reference sequence). The CDR3 region is CASSRGAKNIQYF. For the CDR3, the DNA is TGTGCCAGCAGCCGGGGGGCCAAAAACATTCAGTACTTC.

The chain recombines TRBV6-6 with TRBJ1-1; 8 bases fit TRBD1. The V gene end was trimmed by 5 bases and the J gene end by 0 bases; junction bases not matched to a gene: 5. The CDR3 has 15 amino acids. The germline gives CDR1 MNHNY, CDR2 SVGAGI (reference sequence). CDR3 coding DNA: TGTGCCAGCAGTCTACGGACAGGGATGAACACTGAAGCTTTCTTT. This translates into CASSLRTGMNTEAFF.

The count of this clone is one. The V and J genes are TRBV28 and TRBJ2-3, with a weak D call TRBD2 (6 bases). This CDR3 has 16 residues. Germline V lookup: CDR1 MDHEN, CDR2 SYDVKM. Trimming pared 5 bases from V and 2 bases from J, leaving 17 bases between. CDR3 nucleotide sequence: TGTGCCAGCAGTCCCTCCGGACGGGGGAACACAGATACGCAGTATTTT. It specifies CASSPSGRGNTDTQYF.

This clone is a singleton in its sample. The chain carries TRBV7-7 and TRBJ2-5, with 14 bases lining up with TRBD2. The CDR3 runs to 17 residues. Germline V gene sequence: CDR1 SSHAT, CDR2 FNYEAQ (reference sequence). V gave up 3 bases and J gave up 7 bases; unmatched junction bases: 10. The CDR3 nucleotides read TGTGCCAGCAGCTTGTCCGGGACTAGCGGGGGTTTCGCGACCCAGTACTTC. It codes for CASSLSGTSGGFATQYF.

This sequence joins TRBV2 and TRBJ2-6, with D unclear. The ends were cut back, 5 bases at V and 4 bases at J, with 6 bases in the middle. The CDR3 totals 13 residues. Germline CDR1 SNHLY, CDR2 FYNNEI. The CDR3 reads CASSRRGANVLTF. CDR3 coding DNA: TGTGCCAGCAGTCGTAGAGGGGCCAACGTCCTGACTTTC.

The CDR3 coding sequence is TGTGCCAGAAGCTTGGTGGGAATTGCAACTAATGAAAAACTGTTTTTT. Protein product: CARSLVGIATNEKLFF. The chain is built from TRBV5-3 and TRBJ1-4; D remains ambiguous. TRBV5-3 is reported as an ORF; its role is uncertain. V lost 0 bases and J 0 bases, leaving 9 bases between the germline ends. The CDR3 is 16 amino acids.